The clone carrying this TCR beta chain was seen many times. A UMI-containing oligonucleotide was joined by 3' ligation to the TCR cDNA template. Unsorted total RNA, about 1 to 1000 ng, was DNase treated before reverse transcription. The sample belongs to a study of naive and memory T cell subsets. Amplification of ligated cDNA took four PCR rounds with SP2 and nested alpha and beta constant primers. Alpha and beta constant region primers primed reverse transcription for blood and skin samples. TCRdb re-called the UMI-ligation and nested PCR reads with MiXCR, one entry per CDR3 protein. The sample has about 26,000 distinct CDR3 sequences; around 5.2% are singletons. V was cut by 8 bases and J by 4 bases, with 11 bases left in between. Germline V gene lookup returns CDR1 SQVTM and CDR2 ANQGSEA. CDR3 length: 11 amino acids.

The chain has TRBV29-1 and TRBJ2-5, with D perhaps assigned TRBD1 or TRBD2 (5 bases each). This receptor was taken from an adult in good health. Sequencing used blood. Here the CDR3 DNA reads TGCAGCCTATGGGGGAGAGAGACCCAGTACTTC. It is translated as CSLWGRETQYF.